This TCR beta chain was sequenced for a study of T cells in Graves' hyperthyroidism and ophthalmopathy. Per the germline V gene, CDR1 is MDHEN and CDR2 is SYDVKM. The CDR3 covers 14 residues. J lost 6 bases, V lost 3 bases, and 4 bases had no gene match. Study-wide results and limits: Stable hyperthyroidism and ophthalmopathy were separated using 13 V-J signatures. Researchers found most expanded thyroid clonotypes above 0.001 in blood as well.

Exclusion of a patient resulted from uncontrolled infection, other autoimmune disease, pregnancy or lactation. It was RNA transcripts that yielded the amplified TCR beta CDR3 regions. HTBI primers were used for first-round RT-PCR of the TCR CDR3. One entry per CDR3 protein results from TCRdb running MiXCR on the multiplex PCR reads. This table has about 570,000 distinct CDR3 sequences, approximately 15% appearing once. The table lists this clonotype with many counts. Its target is unknown. The V call is TRBV28, the J call TRBJ1-1; TRBD1 matches 10 bases. The receptor was isolated from a middle-aged woman with Graves' hyperthyroidism. Sequencing was done on a sample of blood. Here the CDR3 reads CASSLTGGRPEAFF. The CDR3, as DNA: TGTGCCAGCAGTTTGACAGGGGGCAGGCCTGAAGCTTTCTTT.